This T cell receptor beta chain was identified in a study of breast tumors, draining lymph nodes, adjacent tissues. Regarding the study as a whole: Most tumor T cells seemingly derive from lymph node, then expand in tumor.

The CDR3 has 13 residues. With 5 bases removed from V and 3 bases from J, the gap between germline ends came to 8 bases. Samples came from axillary lymph nodes draining the breast cancer. Remarks on this clonotype: Its antigen is unidentified. A clone one base away is much larger, so this may be a read error.

TCRdb itself ran the multiplex PCR reads through MiXCR, one entry per CDR3 protein. Found here are around 130,000 distinct CDR3 sequences, roughly 20% of them singletons; the top ten hold about 2%. This sequence originates from a female donor with breast cancer. Some clones in this sample may be carry-over from other donors' samples. Material: axillary lymph node tissue. The chain couples TRBV12-3 or TRBV12-4 to TRBJ1-5; D gene ambiguous. The CDR3 nucleotides are TGTGCCAGCAGTCTGGGGAACAATCAGCCCCAGCATTTT. The encoded protein is CASSLGNNQPQHF.